The clone carrying this TCR beta chain was counted ten times or more. Its matching antigen is unknown. Researchers attached unique molecular identifiers to individual cDNA molecules. TCRdb reprocessed the 5' RACE reads via MiXCR and lists one record per CDR3 protein. The data show approximately 37,000 distinct CDR3 sequences, with roughly 5% seen just once and 4.8% held by the top ten. CDR1 and CDR2 from the germline V gene are KGHSH and LQKENI. The CDR3 sequence is 17 residues long. The ends were cut back, 5 bases at V and 5 bases at J, with 25 bases in the middle. The data were taken from a study of early T cells in non-severe SARS-CoV-2 infection. Study details: The chains were unpaired, and the sequenced material was bulk RNA from unsorted whole blood.

Findings and limits, study-wide: In VDJdb matching, anti-spike CD8 responses were favored while private and CD4 specificities went missing.

The sequence came from an adult who was a healthcare worker with PCR-confirmed SARS-CoV-2 infection or an uninfected control (not recorded which). The sequencing sample was made of whole blood. The genes are TRBV18 and TRBJ2-7; weak D call: TRBD2 (6 bases). The CDR3 DNA sequence: TGTGCCAGCTCATCGAACCGCCGGAGGGGTCCGGGAGACGAGCAGTACTTC. It is translated as CASSSNRRRGPGDEQYF.